The following is a T cell receptor (beta chain) sequence with its context. The naive CD8 fraction comprised CD45RO-negative cells positively selected for CCR7 and excluded terminally differentiated effector memory CD45RA+ cells. This specimen belongs to a study of shared clonotypes between healthy human individuals. Profiling relied on immunoSEQ multiplex PCR, and the TCRdb table lists in-frame clones only, not all of them. Of around 2,000,000 clones in the sample, about 95% were seen once. The TCR originated in a man aged 18 to 30 in good health. The sample consisted of naive CD8+ T cells sorted from blood.

The CDR3 nucleotides read TGTGCCAGCAGCTTGGACGAGAGAACCTACGAGCAGTACTTC. Encoded protein: CASSLDERTYEQYF. This sequence joins TRBV5-8 and TRBJ2-7, with no clear D. This CDR3 has 14 residues. CDR1 SGHTS and CDR2 YDEGEE come from the germline V gene. The V gene lost 0 bases and the J gene lost 2 bases, with 9 bases spanning the gap.